Shown below are 28 T cell receptor beta chains from a single sample sequenced in a study of beta chain features in type 1 diabetes. Expressed TCRB transcripts were sequenced because the isolated RNA had all been reverse transcribed beforehand. Method: immunoSEQ multiplex PCR; TCRdb's copy keeps in-frame clones and lacks some. The repertoire consists of hundreds of thousands of clones, with 15% to 19% occurring once and the leading ten covering around 0.095%. The specimen was naive CD4+ T cells from blood. The receptors derive from a man younger than 35 in good health.

A few counts support this clone. This chain uses TRBV20-1 with TRBJ2-1, with D possibly TRBD1 on 5 matching bases. V lost 5 bases and J 8 bases, leaving 7 bases between the germline ends. The CDR3 loop spans 10 amino acids. In germline, CDR1 is DFQATT, CDR2 SNEGSKA (reference sequence). The CDR3 region has the DNA TGCAGTGCTGCAGGGCATGAGCAGTTCTTC. Residues: CSAAGHEQFF.

The gene calls are TRBV7-8 and TRBJ2-1, with TRBD2 identical over 8 bases. The germline CDR1 and CDR2 sequences are SGHVS and FQNEAQ. V gave up 7 bases and J gave up 9 bases; unmatched junction bases: 14. This CDR3 is built from 15 residues. For the CDR3, the DNA is TGTGCCAGCATTCCAGAGGTTAGCGGGAAGGGTGAGCAGTTCTTC. Protein: CASIPEVSGKGEQFF.

The V gene is TRBV7-3, the J gene TRBJ1-1, with 7 bases aligning to TRBD1. This CDR3 contains 15 residues. Germline CDR1 SGHTA, CDR2 FQGTGA. The V gene end was trimmed by 5 bases and the J gene end by 5 bases; junction bases not matched to a gene: 11. DNA for the CDR3: TGTGCCAGCAGCACCGCCCTCGACAGGGTGACTGAAGCTTTCTTT. Protein product: CASSTALDRVTEAFF.

This chain uses TRBV5-1 with TRBJ1-1; TRBD1 might be the D (5 bases). The V gene lost 0 bases and the J gene lost 6 bases, with 15 bases spanning the gap. This CDR3 region has 15 residues. Germline loops: CDR1 SGHRS, CDR2 YFSETQ. CDR3 protein: CASSLDGGLKAEAFF. CDR3 DNA sequence: TGCGCCAGCAGCTTGGATGGGGGTTTAAAGGCTGAAGCTTTCTTT.

This clone was observed a handful of times. The rearrangement joins TRBV28 to TRBJ2-3; D is possibly TRBD1 (7 bases). CDR1 and CDR2 (germline): MDHEN, SYDVKM. V was pared by 4 bases and J by 1 base, with 12 bases between. CDR3 length equals 15 residues. CDR3 DNA sequence: TGTGCCAGCAGTTCCCAGGGGGAGGGCACAGATACGCAGTATTTT. The encoded protein is CASSSQGEGTDTQYF.

This clone was detected only a few times. The chain employs TRBV9 and TRBJ2-3; 7 bases map to TRBD1. The trim removed 0 bases at V and 3 bases at J, leaving 4 bases unmatched. The CDR3 is 15 residues long. Germline V gives CDR1 SGDLS, CDR2 YYNGEE. This CDR3 is CASSVGRQGTDTQYF. The CDR3 coding sequence is TGTGCCAGCAGCGTAGGCCGACAGGGAACAGATACGCAGTATTTT. The complete variable domain, with remaining parts taken from reference TRBV9 and TRBJ2-3, reads DSGVTQTPKHLITATGQRVTLRCSPRSGDLSVYWYQQSLDQGLQFLIQYYNGEERAKGNILERFSAQQFPDLHSELNLSSLELGDSALYFCASSVGRQGTDTQYFGPGTRLTVL.

The chain couples TRBV7-9 to TRBJ1-4; possible D gene TRBD1, 6 bases. With 5 bases removed from V and 3 bases from J, the gap between germline ends came to 13 bases. The CDR3 contains 15 residues. Per the germline V gene, CDR1 is SEHNR and CDR2 is FQNEAQ (reference sequence). Here the CDR3 DNA reads TGTGCCAGCAGCGGCCCGGGGGCGGCTAATGAAAAACTGTTTTTT. Its translation is CASSGPGAANEKLFF. Variable domain in full (rest from reference TRBV7-9 and TRBJ1-4): DTGVSQNPRHKITKRGQNVTFRCDPISEHNRLYWYRQTLGQGPEFLTYFQNEAQLEKSRLLSDRFSAERPKGSFSTLEIQRTEQGDSAMYLCASSGPGAANEKLFFGSGTQLSVL.

This clone was counted at least ten times. The chain recombines TRBV23-1 with TRBJ2-5, with TRBD2 identical over 8 bases. TRBV23-1 is classed as an ORF, of uncertain function. V shed 7 bases and J 4 bases; nucleotides not matched to a gene: 8. This CDR3 has 14 amino acids. DNA of the CDR3: TGCGCCAGCACCGCCGGGGGGGTTGGAGAGACCCAGTACTTC. Translated: CASTAGGVGETQYF.

The CDR3 bases are TGTGCCAGCAGTACTATGACAGGGGACACCGTCAGCCAGCATTTT. Its translation: CASSTMTGDTVSQHF. The chain has TRBV2 and TRBJ1-5; 8 bases are shared with TRBD1. Germline CDR1 SNHLY, CDR2 FYNNEI. The ends lost 5 bases at V and 12 bases at J; junction bases unmatched: 15. CDR3 length: 15 amino acids.

J is TRBJ2-1 and V is TRBV19, with D perhaps TRBD1 (6 bases). The CDR3 length is 13 residues. Deletions cut 7 bases from V and 8 bases from J, with 15 bases between. Germline loops: CDR1 LNHDA, CDR2 SQIVND (reference sequence). The CDR3 DNA is TGTGCCAGTAATTTCCAGGGGATCGATGAGCAGTTCTTC. Its protein product is CASNFQGIDEQFF.

This clone was seen only a few times. This sequence joins TRBV29-1 and TRBJ2-4; no clear D. Trimming took off 0 bases at V and 6 bases at J, with 9 bases between the two ends. The CDR3 is 13 amino acids. Germline V gene sequence: CDR1 SQVTM, CDR2 ANQGSEA. CDR3 in amino acids: CSVEDRLRNIQYF. CDR3 sequence (DNA): TGCAGCGTTGAAGATCGACTGAGAAACATTCAGTACTTC.

The genes are TRBV11-2 and TRBJ2-7, with 9 bases lining up with TRBD1. Germline CDR1 reads SGHAT; CDR2 reads FQNNGV. V dropped 5 bases and J dropped 4; count of bases not matched to a gene: 9. CDR3 length: 15 amino acids. The CDR3 sequence is CASSTTGTGIYEQYF. In nucleotides, the CDR3 is TGTGCCAGCAGCACAACCGGGACAGGGATATACGAGCAGTACTTC.

The rearrangement uses TRBV7-8 and TRBJ2-5; D uncertain. There are 13 residues in the CDR3. Germline lookup yields CDR1 SGHVS and CDR2 FQNEAQ. V was shortened by 6 bases and J by 2 bases, with 10 bases between the two germline ends. The DNA for the CDR3 is TGTGCCAGCAGTGGACGTTTTCAAGAGACCCAGTACTTC. It specifies CASSGRFQETQYF.

CDR3 residues: CASSLVNVNTEAFF. The CDR3 nucleotides read TGTGCCAGCAGCTTAGTAAATGTGAACACTGAAGCTTTCTTT. V and J are TRBV7-9 and TRBJ1-1; D unresolved. The V and J ends lost 1 base and 0 bases respectively, with 6 bases between them. Per the germline V gene, CDR1 is SEHNR and CDR2 is FQNEAQ (reference sequence). This CDR3 has 14 residues.

The chain is built from TRBV14 and TRBJ2-3; D possibly corresponds to TRBD1 (6 bases). The length of the CDR3 is 13 residues. Germline V gene sequence: CDR1 SGHDN, CDR2 FVKESK. V shed 0 bases and J shed 10 bases, with 11 bases lying between them. CDR3 protein: CASSQEMDRPQYF. The CDR3 region has the DNA TGTGCCAGCAGCCAAGAGATGGACAGACCGCAGTATTTT.

This clone showed up just a few times. The genes are TRBV7-8 and TRBJ1-2, with 9 bases identical to TRBD1. With 1 base clipped from V and 4 bases from J, the junction kept 4 bases outside the gene matches. The length of the CDR3 is 15 residues. Germline CDR1 reads SGHVS; CDR2 reads FQNEAQ. CDR3 coding DNA: TGTGCCAGCAGCTTAGGGACAGGGGAGAGCTATGGCTACACCTTC. It yields the protein CASSLGTGESYGYTF. The entire variable domain, with the rest obtained from reference TRBV7-8 and TRBJ1-2, is as follows: GAGVSQSPRYKVAKRGQDVALRCDPISGHVSLFWYQQALGQGPEFLTYFQNEAQLDKSGLPSDRFFAERPEGSVSTLKIQRTQQEDSAVYLCASSLGTGESYGYTFGSGTRLTVV.

The V and J genes are TRBV6-6 and TRBJ2-2, with TRBD1 identical over 12 bases. Unmatched junction bases numbered 12, after V lost 10 bases and J lost 6 bases. The CDR3 has 16 amino acids. Germline V gene lookup returns CDR1 MNHNY and CDR2 SVGAGI (reference sequence). Written as DNA, the CDR3 is TGTGCCATCAGCTCAACGGGACAGGGGGCTGCCGGGGAGCTGTTTTTT. Protein sequence: CAISSTGQGAAGELFF.

The chain combines TRBV23-1 with TRBJ2-5; D is possibly TRBD1 or TRBD2 (6 bases each). TRBV23-1 is treated as an ORF (open reading frame) with a function not yet certain. The V gene lost 3 bases and the J gene lost 5 bases, with 16 bases spanning the gap. CDR3 length: 15 residues. The CDR3 sequence: CASSQCFRGPETQYF. Written as DNA, the CDR3 is TGCGCCAGCAGTCAGTGTTTTCGGGGGCCGGAGACCCAGTACTTC.

This clone was seen more than once but under ten times. The chain joins TRBV27 to TRBJ2-3; D perhaps matches TRBD1 (5 bases). Germline CDR1 MNHEY, CDR2 SMNVEV (reference sequence). The CDR3 covers 16 residues. The germline V and J ends were trimmed by 5 bases and 1 base, with 16 bases remaining between them. Here the CDR3 reads CASSHPRGAGTDTQYF. Here the CDR3 DNA reads TGTGCCAGCAGTCACCCTAGGGGCGCCGGCACAGATACGCAGTATTTT.

Details on this clone: Other DNA sequences from this sample encode an identical CDR3 as well. The chain combines TRBV9 with TRBJ2-3, with D possibly matching TRBD1 (5 bases). CDR1 is SGDLS and CDR2 is YYNGEE in the germline V gene. V was pared by 0 bases and J by 1 base, with 6 bases between. This CDR3 region has 14 residues. The CDR3 coding sequence is TGTGCCAGCAGCGTAGCCAGGGGCACAGATACGCAGTATTTT. The encoded protein is CASSVARGTDTQYF.

The CDR3 here is CASSPSGEVGNTEAFF. The CDR3 DNA reads as TGTGCCAGCAGCCCAAGTGGTGAGGTGGGAAACACTGAAGCTTTCTTT. The V and J genes are TRBV7-9 and TRBJ1-1; D is undetermined. Trimming stripped 5 bases from V and 2 bases from J, with 18 bases between. In germline, CDR1 is SEHNR, CDR2 FQNEAQ (reference sequence). The CDR3 consists of 16 residues. Complete variable domain (other parts from reference TRBV7-9 and TRBJ1-1): DTGVSQNPRHKITKRGQNVTFRCDPISEHNRLYWYRQTLGQGPEFLTYFQNEAQLEKSRLLSDRFSAERPKGSFSTLEIQRTEQGDSAMYLCASSPSGEVGNTEAFFGQGTRLTVV.

This clone turned up a few times. This chain links TRBV25-1 with TRBJ2-2; D remains ambiguous. V shed 2 bases and J shed 7 bases, with 8 bases lying between them. This CDR3 has 13 residues. The germline V gene has CDR1 MGHDK and CDR2 SYGVNS. The CDR3 loop is CASSEQTYGELFF. CDR3 DNA sequence: TGTGCCAGCAGTGAACAGACCTACGGGGAGCTGTTTTTT.

The rearrangement uses TRBV14 and TRBJ1-1; 8 nucleotides align to TRBD1. This CDR3 comprises 14 residues. The J segment lost 3 bases and the V segment lost 1 base, leaving 1 base of the junction unmatched. Germline CDR1 and CDR2: SGHDN and FVKESK. DNA of the CDR3: TGTGCCAGCAGCCAAGGACAGGGGTACACTGAAGCTTTCTTT. Its translation is CASSQGQGYTEAFF.

This clone has only a few counts. The rearrangement uses TRBV19 and TRBJ1-5, with D perhaps matching TRBD1 (5 bases). CDR1 is LNHDA and CDR2 is SQIVND in the germline V gene (reference sequence). V lost 3 bases and J lost 7, with 16 bases in between. The CDR3 loop spans 15 amino acids. CDR3 bases: TGTGCCAGTAGTATGCGGGAGGGGAGAGGCCAGCCCCAGCATTTT. This translates into CASSMREGRGQPQHF.

The rearrangement uses TRBV6-4 and TRBJ2-7; 14 bases are shared with TRBD2. CDR1 is MRHNA and CDR2 is SNTAGT in the germline V gene. J gave up 0 bases and V 0 bases, and 10 bases lay outside the gene matches. The CDR3 covers 20 residues. The CDR3: CASSDSGLAGGTASSYEQYF. The CDR3, as DNA: TGTGCCAGCAGTGACTCAGGACTAGCGGGAGGCACAGCGAGCTCCTACGAGCAGTACTTC.

The V and J genes are TRBV6-6 and TRBJ1-5; D gene uncertain. The germline CDR1 and CDR2 sequences are MNHNY and SVGAGI (reference sequence). Trimming removed 4 bases at V and 3 bases at J, with 13 bases between. There are 15 residues in the CDR3. The CDR3, as DNA: TGTGCCAGCAGTTGGGGTCCGGTTTACAATCAGCCCCAGCATTTT. It specifies CASSWGPVYNQPQHF.

This clone was seen more than once but under ten times. This chain connects TRBV5-4 to TRBJ1-4; a possible D gene is TRBD1 (6 bases). Trimming removed 0 bases at V and 2 bases at J, with 8 bases between. The CDR3 totals 15 residues. The germline CDR1 and CDR2 sequences are SGHNT and YYREEE (reference sequence). The CDR3: CASSLEGGTNEKLFF. CDR3 sequence (DNA): TGTGCCAGCAGCTTGGAAGGGGGGACTAATGAAAAACTGTTTTTT.

This chain uses TRBV21-1 with TRBJ1-6; the table's D call, TRBD1, has no DNA check behind it. TRBV21-1 represents a pseudogene. The CDR3 contains 16 residues. DNA of the CDR3: TGTGCCAGCGGGACAGGGTATAGCACCTATAATTCACCCCTCCACTTT. It codes for CASGTGYSTYNSPLHF.